This T cell receptor (beta chain) appears in the sequencing data of a study of beta chain features in type 1 diabetes. The CDR3 loop spans 16 amino acids. With 1 base clipped from V and 3 bases from J, the junction kept 3 bases outside the gene matches. From germline, CDR1 is SGHVS and CDR2 FNYEAQ. Sequenced material consisted of expressed TCRB transcripts (all of the isolated RNA was reverse transcribed). The protocol was immunoSEQ multiplex PCR, while the TCRdb copy is restricted to in-frame clones and leaves out a portion. The sample lists roughly 230,000 clones; about 9.3% were seen once. This clone was detected only a few times.

The chain recombines TRBV7-6 with TRBJ2-7; TRBD2 aligns across 13 bases. This clonotype originated in a woman younger than 30 in good health. What was sequenced was naive CD4+ T cells from blood. CDR3 in amino acids: CASSLGGTSGNYEQYF. The CDR3, as DNA: TGTGCCAGCAGCTTAGGTGGGACTAGCGGGAACTACGAGCAGTACTTC.